The present TCR beta chain was sequenced within a study of blood T cell repertoires in COVID-19. There are 18 residues in the CDR3. Germline values: CDR1 KGHSH, CDR2 LQKENI. With 3 bases clipped from V and 2 bases from J, the junction kept 7 bases outside the gene matches. Only in-frame clones appear in the TCRdb table, and some are missing; sequencing was by immunoSEQ multiplex PCR. This table holds hundreds of thousands of clones, around nine tenths found once. This chain links TRBV18 with TRBJ2-1; 13 bases map to TRBD2. The sequenced sample consisted of peripheral blood. This receptor was obtained from a woman aged 35 to 49 who had recovered from COVID-19. The CDR3 is CASSPPGTSGAPYNEQFF. CDR3 in DNA: TGTGCCAGCTCACCTCCAGGGACTAGCGGGGCCCCCTACAATGAGCAGTTCTTC.